Sequencing of this TCR beta chain was carried out in a study of cytomegalovirus exposure and HLA in healthy donors. V was trimmed by 0 bases and J by 8 bases, leaving 10 bases between them. The CDR3 runs to 13 residues. The germline CDR1 and CDR2 sequences are SQVTM and ANQGSEA. The study ran its PCR with 60 Vbeta and 13 Jbeta primers. Sequencing was performed with immunoSEQ multiplex PCR; in TCRdb, only in-frame clones are kept and a portion is missing. The sample includes approximately 100,000 clones, under 80% seen only once; the top ten take more than 4.5%. Material for sequencing was PBMCs. The receptor comes from a young woman in good health and CMV-seropositive. The chain uses TRBV29-1 and TRBJ1-4, with D maybe TRBD1 (6 bases). In nucleotides, the CDR3 is TGCAGCGTTGAAGACAGGGGAGACGAAAAACTGTTTTTT. Residues: CSVEDRGDEKLFF.